These 10 T cell receptor beta chains originate from one sample sequenced in a study of blood T cell repertoires in COVID-19 (dated by TCRdb to the early 2020s). Library method: the immunoSEQ multiplex PCR assay. The immuneACCESS repertoire file appears here via TCRdb, limited to in-frame rearrangements. These files lack a portion of the clones; in checked studies, under half of the deficit traces to unresolved V genes, and the cause of the others is not known. Across this sample there are approximately 290,000 clones, with approximately 90% seen only once. The ten largest clonotypes hold approximately 2.4% of the sample. The specimen sequenced was peripheral blood. The receptors here all came from a man aged 18-30 years with active or convalescent COVID-19.

The chain uses TRBV11-2 and TRBJ2-1, with TRBD2 matching over 8 bases. V trimming: 0 bases; J trimming: 5 bases; junction bases outside the gene matches: 9. In germline, CDR1 is SGHAT, CDR2 FQNNGV. The CDR3 length is 17 residues. In DNA, the CDR3 is TGTGCCAGCAGCTTAGATCGTGTGGGGACTAGAAACAATGAGCAGTTCTTC. The encoded protein is CASSLDRVGTRNNEQFF.

The rearrangement links TRBV13 to TRBJ1-2, with TRBD1 matching 9 bases. The V and J ends lost 2 bases and 8 bases, in that order; junction bases with no gene match: 3. Germline V lookup: CDR1 PRHDT, CDR2 FYEKMQ (reference sequence). There are 13 residues in the CDR3. CDR3 sequence: CASSLPGQGGYTF. The CDR3 region has the DNA TGTGCCAGCAGCTTACCGGGACAGGGAGGCTACACCTTC.

The chain links TRBV12-3 or TRBV12-4 to TRBJ2-3; maybe TRBD2 (5 bases). V lost 6 bases, J lost 2 bases, and 9 bases lay in between. The CDR3 is 13 residues long. CDR3 loop: CASSRGYTDTQYF. CDR3 sequence (DNA): TGTGCCAGCAGCCGGGGTTACACAGATACGCAGTATTTT.

The J gene is TRBJ1-5, the V gene TRBV19; 10 bases line up with TRBD1. From germline, CDR1 is LNHDA and CDR2 SQIVND (reference sequence). The CDR3 contains 15 residues. Trimming at V came to 6 bases and at J to 1 base, leaving 3 bases not matched to a gene. The CDR3 here is CASRTDRGSNQPQHF. CDR3 nucleotides: TGTGCCAGTAGAACGGACAGGGGGAGCAATCAGCCCCAGCATTTT.

This clone was seen just once. J is TRBJ2-1 and V is TRBV27; 7 bases line up with TRBD2. With 8 bases clipped from V and 0 bases from J, the junction kept 10 bases outside the gene matches. The CDR3 loop spans 16 amino acids. The germline CDR1 and CDR2 sequences are MNHEY and SMNVEV (reference sequence). The CDR3 here is CASQRGDPSSYNEQFF. The CDR3 nucleotides read TGTGCCAGCCAACGGGGGGATCCCAGCTCCTACAATGAGCAGTTCTTC.

The chain carries TRBV9 and TRBJ2-3; D is ambiguous. The CDR3 totals 13 residues. V was clipped by 5 bases and J by 2 bases, with 9 bases between them. CDR1 and CDR2 (germline): SGDLS, YYNGEE. CDR3 protein: CASSVDSTDTQYF. DNA for the CDR3: TGTGCCAGCAGTGTTGACTCCACAGATACGCAGTATTTT.

This chain uses TRBV2 with TRBJ2-2; the match to TRBD1 covers 9 bases. CDR3 length equals 20 residues. The V segment lost 4 bases and the J segment 7 bases; nucleotides outside the gene matches: 22. Germline V CDR1 and CDR2: SNHLY, FYNNEI. The CDR3 reads CASSVRLGGAGTGFDGELFF. Here the CDR3 DNA reads TGTGCCAGCAGTGTACGCCTTGGGGGCGCCGGGACAGGGTTTGACGGGGAGCTGTTTTTT.

The rearrangement links TRBV12-3 or TRBV12-4 to TRBJ1-1; 10 bases map to TRBD1. J gave up 3 bases and V 6 bases, and 1 base lay outside the gene matches. This CDR3 spans 13 amino acids. The CDR3 DNA reads as TGTGCCAGCAGGGGACAGGGGTACACTGAAGCTTTCTTT. It yields the protein CASRGQGYTEAFF.

This chain connects TRBV7-3 to TRBJ2-3; 7 bases fit TRBD2. Unmatched junction bases numbered 7, after V lost 5 bases and J lost 2 bases. The germline V gene encodes CDR1 SGHTA and CDR2 FQGTGA. The CDR3 length is 15 residues. The CDR3 sequence is CASSPTSGTTDTQYF. As DNA, the CDR3 is TGTGCCAGCAGCCCTACCAGCGGGACCACAGATACGCAGTATTTT.

This clone was seen a few times. The chain uses TRBV20-1 and TRBJ1-1; TRBD1 is a possible D gene (5 bases). CDR1 and CDR2 (germline): DFQATT, SNEGSKA (reference sequence). The CDR3 has 13 amino acids. The V gene lost 6 bases and the J gene lost 1 base, with 12 bases spanning the gap. CDR3 region: CSASGRGNTEAFF. CDR3 bases: TGCAGTGCCAGTGGAAGGGGGAACACTGAAGCTTTCTTT.